These 4 T cell receptor beta chains originate from one sample sequenced in a study of immune characterization of retroperitoneal liposarcoma. TCRdb re-called the PCR reads with MiXCR, one entry per CDR3 protein. The sample carries some 4,700 distinct CDR3 sequences, 30% to 40% recorded once. Input material: tumor tissue. The receptors were gathered from a male donor with retroperitoneal liposarcoma.

This clonotype qualifies as medium-sized. This chain joins TRBV5-5 and TRBJ2-7; either TRBD1 or TRBD2 may supply D (10 bases each). V lost 4 bases and J lost 3, with 26 bases in between. Germline V lookup: CDR1 SGHKS, CDR2 YYEKEE (reference sequence). The CDR3 extends over 18 amino acids. The CDR3 reads CASSRQGAGAGGLYEQYF. CDR3 in DNA: TGTGCCAGCAGCCGACAGGGGGCAGGAGCGGGAGGGCTCTACGAGCAGTACTTC.

The sample holds a few counts of this clonotype. V is TRBV7-2 and J is TRBJ2-5, with 10 bases that match TRBD1. Near its end, the DNA agrees better with TRBJ2-7, so the J call may be wrong. Germline-derived CDR1 and CDR2 are SGHTA and FQGNSA. CDR3 length: 14 residues. The CDR3 DNA reads as TGTGCCAGCAGCCGTGGACAGGGGGGCTACGAGCAGTACTTC. It is translated as CASSRGQGGYEQYF.

The chain combines TRBV27 with TRBJ1-1; a weak D match, TRBD1 (5 bases). In germline, CDR1 is MNHEY, CDR2 SMNVEV (reference sequence). Trimming cost V 5 bases and J 7 bases, with 8 bases left between them. This CDR3 contains 11 residues. The CDR3 bases are TGTGCCAGCAGTCAGGGTAATGAAGCTTTCTTT. Its protein is CASSQGNEAFF.

This clonotype showed up just a few times. The chain joins TRBV6-1 to TRBJ2-3, with 14 nucleotides matching TRBD2. Germline CDR1 MNHNS, CDR2 SASEGT. V was clipped by 3 bases and J by 4 bases; unmatched bases: 0. This CDR3 is built from 15 residues. CDR3 in amino acids: CASSETSGGADTQYF. CDR3 in DNA: TGTGCCAGCAGTGAGACTAGCGGGGGGGCAGATACGCAGTATTTT.